The TCR beta chain described here comes from a study of beta chain features in type 1 diabetes. Notes on the study in general: Moderate but significant shortening of TCRB CDR3s was recorded in all four CD4+ subsets from Type 1 diabetes patients.

The CDR3 totals 13 residues. The germline gives CDR1 SGHTA, CDR2 FQGTGA. Trimming cost V 4 bases and J 1 base, with 7 bases left between them. Note on this clone: Antigen unknown.

Isolated RNA was reverse transcribed in full, so expressed TCRB transcripts were sequenced. Mean read depth for naive, central memory and regulatory T cell samples was approximately 3.57 million reads. Clones were sequenced by immunoSEQ multiplex PCR, and TCRdb holds only the in-frame ones, with some missing. The table includes over 150,000 clones, around 10% detected once. The chain has TRBV7-3 and TRBJ1-1; D is undetermined. Sequencing was carried out using central memory CD4+ T cells from blood. The TCR was taken from a man between 25 and 39 years old with type 1 diabetes. The CDR3 DNA is TGTGCCAGCAGCTCGTACACGAACACTGAAGCTTTCTTT. Amino acids: CASSSYTNTEAFF.